These 8 T cell receptor beta chains share one sample of origin, sequenced in a study of blood T cell repertoires in COVID-19. Method: immunoSEQ multiplex PCR; TCRdb's copy keeps in-frame clones and lacks some. The table shows roughly 410,000 clones, with around 89% occurring only once. Specimen: peripheral blood. These receptors came from a man aged 35 to 55 with acute or convalescent COVID-19.

V and J are TRBV5-5 and TRBJ2-3; no definite D call. Per the germline V gene, CDR1 is SGHKS and CDR2 is YYEKEE (reference sequence). V was shortened by 1 base and J by 3 bases, with 9 bases between the two germline ends. The CDR3 spans 14 residues. CDR3 coding DNA: TGTGCCAGCAGCTTGACTAACCCGACAGATACGCAGTATTTT. This codes for CASSLTNPTDTQYF. Variable domain in full (rest from reference TRBV5-5 and TRBJ2-3): DAGVTQSPTHLIKTRGQQVTLRCSPISGHKSVSWYQQVLGQGPQFIFQYYEKEERGRGNFPDRFSARQFPNYSSELNVNALLLGDSALYLCASSLTNPTDTQYFGPGTRLTVL.

This chain joins TRBV11-2 and TRBJ2-1; possible D gene TRBD2, 6 bases. V lost 5 bases, J lost 6 bases, and 17 bases lay in between. The CDR3 covers 15 residues. In germline, CDR1 is SGHAT, CDR2 FQNNGV. The CDR3, as DNA: TGTGCCAGCAGCAAGGGACTTCTCCTTGGCAATGAGCAGTTCTTC. This codes for CASSKGLLLGNEQFF.

This clone occurred a few times. CDR3 bases: TGTGCCTGGGGTGGGGACAGAAATAATTCACCCCTCCACTTT. Residues: CAWGGDRNNSPLHF. J is TRBJ1-6 and V is TRBV30; 7 nucleotides agree with TRBD1. The trim removed 5 bases at V and 5 bases at J, leaving 6 bases unmatched. The germline CDR1 and CDR2 sequences are GTSNPN and SVGIG (reference sequence). The CDR3 is 14 residues long.

The chain links TRBV7-2 to TRBJ1-2, with 9 nucleotides matching TRBD1. The germline V gene has CDR1 SGHTA and CDR2 FQGNSA. J was trimmed by 3 bases and V by 5 bases; bases with no gene match: 7. The CDR3 covers 15 residues. The CDR3 DNA reads TGTGCCAGCAGCCCCCAGGGACAGGGTTACTATGGCTACACCTTC. Protein: CASSPQGQGYYGYTF.

The rearrangement uses TRBV5-6 and TRBJ1-3; no clear D. V was shortened by 0 bases and J by 0 bases, with 10 bases between the two germline ends. From germline, CDR1 is SGHDT and CDR2 YYEEEE. The CDR3 has 16 residues. As DNA, the CDR3 is TGTGCCAGCAGCTTGGGACTACAGAACTCTGGAAACACCATATATTTT. This encodes CASSLGLQNSGNTIYF.

V gene TRBV10-3 combines with J gene TRBJ1-3; 8 bases agree with TRBD1. Germline trimming cut 6 bases from V and 4 bases from J; bases unmatched to any gene: 8. The CDR3 has 15 residues. Germline V CDR1 and CDR2: ENHRY, SYGVKD. The CDR3 reads CAISLGQGAGNTIYF. The CDR3 bases are TGTGCCATCAGCCTCGGACAGGGTGCAGGAAACACCATATATTTT.

This rearrangement joins TRBV27 to TRBJ2-1; TRBD2 matches 15 bases. This CDR3 comprises 15 residues. V lost 5 bases to trimming and J lost 12 bases; unmatched junction nucleotides: 8. Germline CDR1 MNHEY, CDR2 SMNVEV (reference sequence). CDR3 DNA sequence: TGTGCCAGCAGTGCGCGGACTAGCGGGAGGGCGGGGCAGTTCTTC. As protein: CASSARTSGRAGQFF.

The chain uses TRBV6-6 and TRBJ1-3; the match to TRBD1 covers 7 bases. This CDR3 comprises 17 residues. V trimming: 7 bases; J trimming: 3 bases; junction bases outside the gene matches: 15. The V gene's germline CDR1 is MNHNY and CDR2 SVGAGI (reference sequence). CDR3 nucleotides: TGTGCCAGCATTCGAAGGGGGACGACAGGGTTTGGAAACACCATATATTTT. Protein product: CASIRRGTTGFGNTIYF.